Below, 28 T cell receptor beta chains from the same sample are listed, as sequenced in a study of cytomegalovirus exposure and HLA in healthy donors. This table comes from immunoSEQ multiplex PCR, and its TCRdb copy is limited to in-frame clones, with some not included. The top ten hold 0.65% to 0.8% of the sample, which has about 82,000 clones, approximately 93% seen once. The sample consisted of PBMCs. Receptors were obtained from a man aged 18 to 29 in good health and CMV-seronegative.

The chain uses TRBV6-6 and TRBJ2-3; no definite D call. Germline V CDR1 and CDR2: MNHNY, SVGAGI (reference sequence). V lost 8 bases to trimming and J lost 2 bases, with 8 bases between them. The CDR3 length is 12 residues. CDR3 in DNA: TGTGCCAGCTTCCAATCCACAGATACGCAGTATTTT. Protein product: CASFQSTDTQYF.

This sequence joins TRBV18 and TRBJ2-3; TRBD2 might be the D (5 bases). V was pared by 3 bases and J by 0 bases, with 19 bases between. CDR1 KGHSH and CDR2 LQKENI come from the germline V gene. This CDR3 has 18 amino acids. The CDR3 DNA sequence: TGTGCCAGCTCACCCTTGGAGGTAGTCACCCTCAGCACAGATACGCAGTATTTT. Amino acid sequence: CASSPLEVVTLSTDTQYF. Full variable domain (missing parts from reference TRBV18 and TRBJ2-3): NAGVMQNPRHLVRRRGQEARLRCSPMKGHSHVYWYRQLPEEGLKFMVYLQKENIIDESGMPKERFSAEFPKEGPSILRIQQVVRGDSAAYFCASSPLEVVTLSTDTQYFGPGTRLTVL.

This clone was seen just once. The chain is built from TRBV2 and TRBJ1-5; tentatively, D is TRBD1 (5 bases). CDR3 length equals 14 residues. Trimming removed 8 bases at V and 6 bases at J, with 17 bases between. Germline values: CDR1 SNHLY, CDR2 FYNNEI. The CDR3 bases are TGTGCCAGCTGCGGGGGTAACCAAGGTCAGCCCCAGCATTTT. This translates into CASCGGNQGQPQHF.

The chain has TRBV28 and TRBJ1-2; 8 bases align to TRBD1. CDR3 length equals 12 residues. V lost 8 bases, J lost 7 bases, and 6 bases stayed unmatched. Germline CDR1 MDHEN, CDR2 SYDVKM. The DNA of the CDR3 is TGTGCCAGCGTCGGACAGGGTAGTGGCTACACCTTC. Translation gives CASVGQGSGYTF.

The chain recombines TRBV6-5 with TRBJ1-2, with D possibly matching TRBD1 (6 bases). The germline V gene has CDR1 MNHEY and CDR2 SVGAGI. Deletions cut 0 bases from V and 8 bases from J, with 16 bases between. The CDR3 is made up of 15 amino acids. CDR3 bases: TGTGCCAGCAGTTACTCGAGTACGGGGGGGCAAGGCTACACCTTC. Its protein is CASSYSSTGGQGYTF.

The chain carries TRBV27 and TRBJ1-2, with a tentative D call TRBD1 (5 bases). Looked up from germline, CDR1 is MNHEY and CDR2 is SMNVEV (reference sequence). The CDR3 totals 12 residues. The V and J ends lost 3 bases and 5 bases respectively, with 7 bases between them. The CDR3 nucleotides read TGTGCCAGCAGTTTTCAGGGATATGGCTACACCTTC. It translates to CASSFQGYGYTF.

This chain links TRBV4-2 with TRBJ1-2; 8 nucleotides agree with TRBD1. V lost 4 bases and J lost 7; bases outside the gene matches: 14. The CDR3 covers 16 residues. CDR1 and CDR2 (germline): LGHNA, YNFKEQ. The CDR3 reads CASSPFTGQGHRGYTF. In DNA form, the CDR3 reads TGTGCCAGCAGCCCGTTCACCGGACAGGGTCATCGTGGCTACACCTTC.

The chain carries TRBV11-2 and TRBJ1-4; D not certain. This CDR3 region has 12 residues. V was cut by 7 bases and J by 10 bases, with 13 bases left in between. Germline V gives CDR1 SGHAT, CDR2 FQNNGV. CDR3 in amino acids: CASTQERGKLFF. The DNA of the CDR3 is TGTGCCAGCACCCAGGAGCGGGGAAAACTGTTTTTT.

The genes are TRBV11-3 and TRBJ2-1, with 11 bases lining up with TRBD2. This CDR3 comprises 15 residues. Germline V gene sequence: CDR1 SGHNT, CDR2 YENEEA. The V and J ends lost 7 bases and 4 bases, in that order; junction bases with no gene match: 6. In DNA form, the CDR3 reads TGTGCCAGCAACAATATAGCGGGAGGGTACAATGAGCAGTTCTTC. Protein product: CASNNIAGGYNEQFF.

This chain links TRBV11-2 with TRBJ2-7, with 7 bases lining up with TRBD2. V dropped 8 bases and J dropped 4; count of bases not matched to a gene: 8. The CDR3 consists of 13 residues. Per germline, CDR1 SGHAT and CDR2 FQNNGV. CDR3 region: CASAPGLIYEQYF. The CDR3 region has the DNA TGTGCCAGCGCGCCGGGACTAATATACGAGCAGTACTTC.

The V call is TRBV5-5, the J call TRBJ1-5, with TRBD1 as a possible D gene (5 bases). Trimming left V 3 bases short and J 6 bases short, with 13 bases between. There are 14 residues in the CDR3. The germline V gene encodes CDR1 SGHKS and CDR2 YYEKEE (reference sequence). CDR3 coding DNA: TGTGCCAGCAGCTCCACAGGATCCGGTCAGCCCCAGCATTTT. This codes for CASSSTGSGQPQHF.

This rearrangement joins TRBV30 to TRBJ1-3; no clear D. This CDR3 spans 15 amino acids. Between the trimmed V and J ends, which lost 0 bases and 3 bases, there was a span of 12 bases. The germline V gene encodes CDR1 GTSNPN and CDR2 SVGIG (reference sequence). In DNA, the CDR3 is TGTGCCTGGAGTGTACGCGGGCGAATTGGAAACACCATATATTTT. As protein: CAWSVRGRIGNTIYF.

The count of this clone is one. V usage is TRBV6-5 and J usage is TRBJ2-3, with TRBD2 identical over 7 bases. The CDR3 is 14 residues long. Trimming at V came to 7 bases and at J to 1 base, leaving 5 bases not matched to a gene. Germline CDR1 is MNHEY and CDR2 is SVGAGI. CDR3 in amino acids: CASKRAGGTDTQYF. The CDR3 nucleotides read TGTGCCAGCAAACGGGCGGGAGGCACAGATACGCAGTATTTT.

On this clone: This sample also contains other DNA sequences that code for the same CDR3. The chain employs TRBV6-5 and TRBJ2-7, with 7 bases lining up with TRBD2. The CDR3 length is 14 residues. Germline values: CDR1 MNHEY, CDR2 SVGAGI. V lost 2 bases and J lost 1; bases outside the gene matches: 2. Here the CDR3 DNA reads TGTGCCAGCAGTTACGGGGGAGGGTCCTACGAGCAGTACTTC. Amino acid sequence: CASSYGGGSYEQYF.

This sequence joins TRBV10-1 and TRBJ1-1, with a possible D match to TRBD1 (5 bases). Trimming took off 8 bases at V and 1 base at J, with 17 bases between the two ends. Per the germline V gene, CDR1 is WNHNN and CDR2 is SYGVQD (reference sequence). The CDR3 loop spans 15 amino acids. The CDR3 nucleotides read TGCGCCAGCCCGTTGGAGGGAGGGGCGAACACTGAAGCTTTCTTT. Translating it yields CASPLEGGANTEAFF.

This chain uses TRBV7-8 with TRBJ2-3, with TRBD2 matching 12 bases. There are 17 residues in the CDR3. Trimming removed 5 bases from V and 6 bases from J; junction bases left unmatched: 12. Germline-derived CDR1 and CDR2 are SGHVS and FQNEAQ. This chain's CDR3 is CASSQLGTSGSGDTQYF. Here the CDR3 DNA reads TGTGCCAGCAGCCAACTCGGGACTAGCGGGTCAGGGGATACGCAGTATTTT. Complete variable domain (other parts from reference TRBV7-8 and TRBJ2-3): GAGVSQSPRYKVAKRGQDVALRCDPISGHVSLFWYQQALGQGPEFLTYFQNEAQLDKSGLPSDRFFAERPEGSVSTLKIQRTQQEDSAVYLCASSQLGTSGSGDTQYFGPGTRLTVL.

This clone was picked up one time. This chain uses TRBV5-1 with TRBJ2-7; the match to TRBD1 covers 7 bases. This CDR3 contains 13 residues. With 4 bases clipped from V and 6 bases from J, the junction kept 7 bases outside the gene matches. Germline CDR1 SGHRS, CDR2 YFSETQ. The CDR3 sequence: CASSPGTVGEQYF. The CDR3 coding sequence is TGCGCCAGCAGCCCCGGGACAGTAGGCGAGCAGTACTTC. The whole variable domain, filled in from reference TRBV5-1 and TRBJ2-7, reads KAGVTQTPRYLIKTRGQQVTLSCSPISGHRSVSWYQQTPGQGLQFLFEYFSETQRNKGNFPGRFSGRQFSNSRSEMNVSTLELGDSALYLCASSPGTVGEQYFGPGTRLTVT.

The chain employs TRBV15 and TRBJ2-7, with 9 bases aligning to TRBD1. This CDR3 is 16 amino acids long. Trimming took 0 bases from V and 4 from J; bases not matched to a gene: 7. CDR1 and CDR2 from the germline V gene are LNHNV and YYDKDF (reference sequence). The CDR3 region is CATSRDRRTGVYEQYF. For the CDR3, the DNA is TGTGCCACCAGCAGAGATAGGAGGACAGGGGTTTACGAGCAGTACTTC.

The rearrangement links TRBV30 to TRBJ2-5; 10 positions match TRBD1. From germline, CDR1 is GTSNPN and CDR2 SVGIG (reference sequence). The CDR3 is 15 amino acids. V trimming: 0 bases; J trimming: 5 bases; junction bases outside the gene matches: 6. The CDR3 DNA sequence: TGTGCCTGGAGTGTAGGGGACAGGGGTTGGGAGACCCAGTACTTC. Amino acids: CAWSVGDRGWETQYF. The whole variable domain, remainder taken from reference TRBV30 and TRBJ2-5, is SQTIHQWPATLVQPVGSPLSLECTVEGTSNPNLYWYRQAAGRGLQLLFYSVGIGQISSEVPQNLSASRPQDRQFILSSKKLLLSDSGFYLCAWSVGDRGWETQYFGPGTRLLVL.

The genes are TRBV10-3 and TRBJ2-7, with 7 bases fitting TRBD2. The CDR3 contains 15 residues. V trimming: 3 bases; J trimming: 1 base; junction bases outside the gene matches: 6. Per the germline V gene, CDR1 is ENHRY and CDR2 is SYGVKD. CDR3 loop: CAISESTSLSYEQYF. The CDR3 coding sequence is TGTGCCATCAGTGAATCGACTAGCTTGTCCTACGAGCAGTACTTC.

The J gene is TRBJ1-1, the V gene TRBV7-3, with D tentatively TRBD1 (5 bases). V was shortened by 5 bases and J by 3 bases, with 13 bases between the two germline ends. The germline V gene encodes CDR1 SGHTA and CDR2 FQGTGA. There are 14 residues in the CDR3. Here the CDR3 DNA reads TGTGCCAGCAGCCCCGGGGGAGGGTACACTGAAGCTTTCTTT. It specifies CASSPGGGYTEAFF.

This chain links TRBV6-5 with TRBJ2-2; weak D call: TRBD1 (6 bases). CDR3 length: 16 amino acids. Germline assignment: CDR1 MNHEY and CDR2 SVGAGI. V dropped 2 bases and J dropped 2 bases, with 12 bases sitting between them. The CDR3 loop is CASSYAPGANTGELFF. The DNA for the CDR3 is TGTGCCAGCAGTTACGCGCCAGGGGCAAACACCGGGGAGCTGTTTTTT.

The rearrangement links TRBV29-1 to TRBJ2-1; D not certain. CDR1 is SQVTM and CDR2 is ANQGSEA in the germline V gene. The CDR3 consists of 14 residues. Trimming took off 0 bases at V and 12 bases at J, with 18 bases between the two ends. The CDR3 nucleotides read TGCAGCGTTGAAGATACGACCCGAGGAGTCCGGCAGTTCTTC. Protein product: CSVEDTTRGVRQFF.

This clone has a single count. The rearrangement links TRBV9 to TRBJ1-5, with D perhaps matching TRBD1 (5 bases). The CDR3 runs 14 residues. V was pared by 3 bases and J by 5 bases, with 12 bases between. The germline V gene has CDR1 SGDLS and CDR2 YYNGEE. The CDR3 DNA is TGTGCCAGCAGCGGGGACGGAGGGTATCAGCCCCAGCATTTT. Protein product: CASSGDGGYQPQHF.

The chain joins TRBV18 to TRBJ2-7; D perhaps matches TRBD2 (7 bases). This CDR3 spans 11 amino acids. Germline CDR1 and CDR2: KGHSH and LQKENI. Trimming stripped 4 bases from V and 9 bases from J, with 10 bases between. The DNA of the CDR3 is TGTGCCAGCTCACAGGGGGAGGGGCAGTACTTC. Amino acid sequence: CASSQGEGQYF.

The chain combines TRBV6-5 with TRBJ2-3, with TRBD2 as a possible D gene (6 bases). Per germline, CDR1 MNHEY and CDR2 SVGAGI. This CDR3 has 16 amino acids. Trimming took off 0 bases at V and 6 bases at J, with 16 bases between the two ends. In nucleotides, the CDR3 is TGTGCCAGCAGTTACTCGCCGGCGGGGCGAGGGGATACGCAGTATTTT. The encoded protein is CASSYSPAGRGDTQYF.

The CDR3 region is CASSGGTGSYGYTF. The CDR3, as DNA: TGTGCCAGCAGCGGCGGGACAGGCTCCTATGGCTACACCTTC. The chain links TRBV7-9 to TRBJ1-2; 8 nucleotides match TRBD1. In germline, CDR1 is SEHNR, CDR2 FQNEAQ (reference sequence). This CDR3 contains 14 residues. V lost 5 bases and J lost 4; bases outside the gene matches: 6. The variable domain in full, completed from reference TRBV7-9 and TRBJ1-2, reads DTGVSQNPRHKITKRGQNVTFRCDPISEHNRLYWYRQTLGQGPEFLTYFQNEAQLEKSRLLSDRFSAERPKGSFSTLEIQRTEQGDSAMYLCASSGGTGSYGYTFGSGTRLTVV.

The rearrangement links TRBV4-2 to TRBJ1-5; D not certain. Germline values: CDR1 LGHNA, CDR2 YNFKEQ. CDR3 length: 16 amino acids. V was pared by 5 bases and J by 3 bases, with 17 bases between. This CDR3 is CASSSRLLPTNQPQHF. CDR3 nucleotide sequence: TGTGCCAGCAGCTCCCGACTGCTCCCCACCAATCAGCCCCAGCATTTT.